Detailed here is one T cell receptor (beta chain). The CDR3 totals 15 residues. V was cut by 4 bases and J by 1 base, with 13 bases left in between. The sort gate was single viable CD3+CD4+CD8-CD45RO+ cells for memory CD4+ T cells. TCRdb keeps only in-frame clones here, not all; method: immunoSEQ multiplex PCR. This sample has 50,000 or so clones, with 82% found just once. The data belong to a study of memory CD4+ T cells and cytomegalovirus serostatus. The rearrangement uses TRBV23-1 and TRBJ1-1, with D possibly being TRBD1 (6 bases). TRBV23-1 is an ORF, and what it does is uncertain. The sample taken for sequencing was memory CD4+ T cells from blood. The sequence was obtained from an adult in good health and CMV-seronegative. The CDR3 bases are TGCGCCAGCAGTCGGCGGGGACACCAGAACACTGAAGCTTTCTTT. Translated: CASSRRGHQNTEAFF.